Listed below are T cell receptor beta chains from one sample, sequenced in a study of vaccination effects on CD4 cells after COVID-19. The repertoire was sequenced with immunoSEQ multiplex PCR; TCRdb's copy has only in-frame clones and lacks some. The repertoire includes tens of thousands of clones, roughly 70% of them detected once, and about 18% sits in the top ten. These receptors have no known antigen. Material: CD4+ T cells from PBMCs cultured with SARS-CoV-2 spike peptides, obtained before COVID-19 vaccination. The receptors here all came from a human donor who received a COVID-19 vaccine. The CDR3 runs from the conserved cysteine through the conserved F or W. D genes are given only for firm matches. Clone size is given for some rows only: seen once, a few or many times, or a class if the clone is expanded.

TGTGCCAGCTCCCGGGCACTCCAAAACACCGGGGAGCTGTTTTTT,CASSRALQNTGELFF,.,once,TRBJ2-2,15,TRBV27
TGTGCCAGCAGTTACGCGTATGGGGAAGGGGGTGAGCAGTTCTTC,CASSYAYGEGGEQFF,.,few,TRBJ2-1,15,TRBV6-5
TGCGCCAGCAGTCCCGGCGGCTACAATGAGCAGTTCTTC,CASSPGGYNEQFF,.,.,TRBJ2-1,13,TRBV10-2
TGCGCCAGCAGCTTGGACCCGCCGGGACAGGGGTATCAGCCCCAGCATTTT,CASSLDPPGQGYQPQHF,TRBD1,.,TRBJ1-5,17,TRBV5-1
TGTGCCAGCAGCTTACCGGCGGCGGGCTACGAGCAGTACTTC,CASSLPAAGYEQYF,.,.,TRBJ2-7,14,TRBV5-5
TGCAGCGTGGGGACAGGGGGCTTTGGAAACACCATATATTTT,CSVGTGGFGNTIYF,TRBD1,.,TRBJ1-3,14,TRBV29-1
TGTGCCAGCAGTGAAGGGCGTAGGCAGCCCCAGCATTTT,CASSEGRRQPQHF,.,few,TRBJ1-5,13,TRBV2
TGTGCCAGCAGCCCGTCCGTTGGGCTCTATAATTCACCCCTCCACTTT,CASSPSVGLYNSPLHF,.,few,TRBJ1-6,16,TRBV7-9
TGCAGTGCACCCGGACCCAATACGCAGTATTTT,CSAPGPNTQYF,.,.,TRBJ2-3,11,TRBV20-1
TGCGCCAGCAGCTTTGGCAGGGGGCCGGCAGAGACCCAGTACTTC,CASSFGRGPAETQYF,TRBD1,.,TRBJ2-5,15,TRBV5-1
TGTGCCAGCACCCCCCTAGCGGGAGGGAATGAGCAGTTCTTC,CASTPLAGGNEQFF,TRBD2,.,TRBJ2-1,14,TRBV3-1/TRBV3-2
TGTGCCAGCAGCCAAGCGGACTACGAGCAGTACTTC,CASSQADYEQYF,.,medium-sized,TRBJ2-7,12,TRBV3-1/TRBV3-2
TGTGCCAGCAGCCAGAAGGGGGGGGACAGGGGTCGTCCGGAGCCCCAGCATTTT,CASSQKGGDRGRPEPQHF,TRBD1,.,TRBJ1-5,18,TRBV2
TGTGCCTGGAACCCCCGCCGAGGCCTCCTTACTATGGCTTGGGGCTACACCTTC,CAWNPRRGLLTMAWGYTF,.,.,TRBJ1-2,18,TRBV30
TGTGCCAGCAGCTTAGCGCCCGGTCAGCCCCAGCATTTT,CASSLAPGQPQHF,.,.,TRBJ1-5,13,TRBV7-2
TGCAGTGCTAGTCCTCTGCGGGGACGGAACCAAGAGACCCAGTACTTC,CSASPLRGRNQETQYF,.,.,TRBJ2-5,16,TRBV20-1
TGCAGTGCTAGGAGCCCGGATGGCTACACCTTC,CSARSPDGYTF,.,.,TRBJ1-2,11,TRBV20-1
TGTGCCACCAGTGACCCCCCAGGGAGGGGCGACACCGGGGAGCTGTTTTTT,CATSDPPGRGDTGELFF,TRBD2,.,TRBJ2-2,17,TRBV24-1
TGTGCCAGCTCCACCGGGACAGGGCATCAGCCCCAGCATTTT,CASSTGTGHQPQHF,TRBD1,few,TRBJ1-5,14,TRBV18
TGCGCCAGCAGCCAAGTAGTGGCCGATACGCAGTATTTT,CASSQVVADTQYF,.,.,TRBJ2-3,13,TRBV4-1
TGTGCCAGCAGTGAAAATCTCTATGGCTACACCTTC,CASSENLYGYTF,.,few,TRBJ1-2,12,TRBV6-1
TGCGCCAGCAGCCTGGGGAGGTCGGGACTAGCGCTATACAATGAGCAGTTCTTC,CASSLGRSGLALYNEQFF,TRBD2,.,TRBJ2-1,18,TRBV5-1
TGTGCCAGCAGTTACATCAGGGCCACTGAAGCTTTCTTT,CASSYIRATEAFF,.,once,TRBJ1-1,13,TRBV6-2/TRBV6-3
TGTGCCAGCAGCGTAGGCGAAGGGAGGGCTTTCTTT,CASSVGEGRAFF,.,few,TRBJ1-1,12,TRBV9
TGTGCCAGCAGTCGGGGCCTGAACTACGAGCAGTACTTC,CASSRGLNYEQYF,.,.,TRBJ2-7,13,TRBV27
TGTGCCAGCAGCTTGGTAGCCTTGGGAAACACCATATATTTT,CASSLVALGNTIYF,.,.,TRBJ1-3,14,TRBV5-6
TGTGCCAGCAGCTTACTAGCGGGAGGTACCTACGAGCAGTACTTC,CASSLLAGGTYEQYF,TRBD2,few,TRBJ2-7,15,TRBV7-8
TGTGCCAGTAGTATGGTTACAGGGGGCACAGAGACCCAGTACTTC,CASSMVTGGTETQYF,TRBD1,many,TRBJ2-5,15,TRBV19
TGTGCCAGCAGCCAGCGGGAGATCAATGAGCAGTTCTTC,CASSQREINEQFF,TRBD2,.,TRBJ2-1,13,TRBV3-1/TRBV3-2
TGCGCCAGCAGCTTTCCCCCACAACCTAGCGGGGAAGGGAATGAGCAGTTCTTC,CASSFPPQPSGEGNEQFF,TRBD2,.,TRBJ2-1,18,TRBV5-1
TGTGCCAGCAGCTTCCCTCCGGGACTAGCGAGAGAGACCCAGTACTTC,CASSFPPGLARETQYF,TRBD2,.,TRBJ2-5,16,TRBV7-9
TGTGCCAGCAGTTACTCGTTGGGGGTACAAGAGACCCAGTACTTC,CASSYSLGVQETQYF,.,.,TRBJ2-5,15,TRBV6-2/TRBV6-3
TGTGCCAGCAGCTTGACTAGCGGGGGCACAGATACGCAGTATTTT,CASSLTSGGTDTQYF,TRBD2,.,TRBJ2-3,15,TRBV7-2
TGTGCCAGCAGCTCACAGGGGGTGTATGGCTACACCTTC,CASSSQGVYGYTF,TRBD1,.,TRBJ1-2,13,TRBV7-2
TGTGCCAGCTCACCGGTACCTTACACTGAAGCTTTCTTT,CASSPVPYTEAFF,.,few,TRBJ1-1,13,TRBV18
TGTGCCTGGACCGCTCGGTTGGCATCCGTGGGTTTCTTT,CAWTARLASVGFF,.,few,TRBJ1-1,13,TRBV30
TGTGCCAGCAGTGAACAGGGGGTGTGGGAGCAGTACTTC,CASSEQGVWEQYF,TRBD1,.,TRBJ2-7,13,TRBV2
TGTGCCAGCAGCTTAGTTGGAAGGCTAGCCATAAGCACAGATACGCAGTATTTT,CASSLVGRLAISTDTQYF,.,.,TRBJ2-3,18,TRBV7-2
TGTGCCAGCAGCTTAGAATTAGTTTGGGCCGATACGCAGTATTTT,CASSLELVWADTQYF,.,few,TRBJ2-3,15,TRBV7-2
TGTGCCAGCAGACAGGGGAGCTATGGCTACACCTTC,CASRQGSYGYTF,TRBD1,few,TRBJ1-2,12,TRBV27
TGCAGTGCAGGGCCCACAGATACGCAGTATTTT,CSAGPTDTQYF,.,once,TRBJ2-3,11,TRBV20-1
TGTGCCAGCTCTCTACAAGGCGGGGCCGATGGCTACACCTTC,CASSLQGGADGYTF,.,.,TRBJ1-2,14,TRBV18
TGCAGCGTTCAGAATACGGTCTATGGCTACACCTTC,CSVQNTVYGYTF,.,.,TRBJ1-2,12,TRBV29-1
TGCGCCAGCAGCCCAATAGCGTTCTCTGGAAACACCATATATTTT,CASSPIAFSGNTIYF,.,few,TRBJ1-3,15,TRBV5-1
TGTGCCAGCAGTCGGGACAGGTTTTCTTACGAGCAGTACTTC,CASSRDRFSYEQYF,TRBD1,.,TRBJ2-7,14,TRBV6-6
TGTGCCAGTAGTATGAGAGGACTAGCGGGGCCCCAAGAGACCCAGTACTTC,CASSMRGLAGPQETQYF,TRBD2,.,TRBJ2-5,17,TRBV19
TGTGCCACCAGCAGAGATCTGCCCGGCTCTGGAAACACCATATATTTT,CATSRDLPGSGNTIYF,.,.,TRBJ1-3,16,TRBV15
TGTGCCAGCAGCAAGCGAACAACGACTACCGGGGAGCTGTTTTTT,CASSKRTTTTGELFF,.,.,TRBJ2-2,15,TRBV9
TGTGCCAGCAGCCAAGATGCTGCGCGACAGCAGTTCTTC,CASSQDAARQQFF,.,.,TRBJ2-1,13,TRBV3-1/TRBV3-2
TGTGCCAGTAGCATCGGACAGGGATGGTGGGGCTATGGCTACACCTTC,CASSIGQGWWGYGYTF,TRBD1,.,TRBJ1-2,16,TRBV19
TGTGCCAGCATGCTTCCGACAGCAGTGAACACTGAAGCTTTCTTT,CASMLPTAVNTEAFF,.,.,TRBJ1-1,15,TRBV6-6
TGTGCCACCAGCAACGACAGGGGGCAGAATCAGCCCCAGCATTTT,CATSNDRGQNQPQHF,TRBD1,.,TRBJ1-5,15,TRBV15
TGTGCCAGCAGCCCAGGGGGACGCACAGATACGCAGTATTTT,CASSPGGRTDTQYF,TRBD1,.,TRBJ2-3,14,TRBV5-4